A selection of T cell receptor beta chains follows, all from one sample in a study of cytomegalovirus exposure and HLA in healthy donors. Measured with immunoSEQ multiplex PCR; TCRdb has only the in-frame clones, and not every one. The sample shows 200,000 to 250,000 clones, over 80% of them seen only once. Sequences were obtained from PBMCs. The receptors derive from a boy aged 2 to 10 in good health and CMV-seronegative. Both conserved end residues are part of each CDR3. D genes are given only for firm matches. Clone size is stated in some rows and not others, as once, few, many or a class when expanded.

j_call	v_call	d_call	clone_size	cdr3_aa	cdr3_nt
TRBJ2-1	TRBV19	TRBD2	NA	CASSFGGGIAGRYEQFF	TGTGCCAGTAGTTTCGGAGGAGGAATAGCGGGGCGGTATGAGCAGTTCTTC
TRBJ2-7	TRBV6-5	TRBD1	NA	CASSRQGARGGQYF	TGTGCCAGCAGCCGACAGGGGGCGCGGGGCGGGCAGTACTTC
TRBJ2-7	TRBV7-9	NA	NA	CASSLRGYEQYF	TGTGCCAGCAGCTTAAGGGGCTACGAGCAGTACTTC
TRBJ2-7	TRBV4-1	TRBD2	NA	CASSQPTSQYEQYF	TGCGCCAGCAGCCAACCGACTAGCCAGTACGAGCAGTACTTC
TRBJ1-6	TRBV2	NA	once	CASSGDPTYNSPLHF	TGTGCCAGCAGTGGAGATCCTACCTATAATTCACCCCTCCACTTT
TRBJ2-2	TRBV4-2	NA	NA	CASSQSLRLPGELFF	TGTGCCAGCAGCCAAAGCCTAAGACTGCCCGGGGAGCTGTTTTTT
TRBJ2-7	TRBV4-1	NA	NA	CASSLARGIDEQYF	TGCGCCAGCAGCCTCGCCCGGGGGATCGACGAGCAGTACTTC
TRBJ1-1	TRBV2	TRBD1	NA	CAPWTGLNTEAFF	TGTGCCCCGTGGACAGGGCTTAACACTGAAGCTTTCTTT
TRBJ1-6	TRBV21-1	NA	NA	CASSKMLQEDNSPLHF	TGTGCCAGCAGCAAAATGCTACAGGAAGATAATTCACCCCTCCACTTT
TRBJ1-1	TRBV21-1	NA	NA	CASSPREDRGLGLSTEAFF	TGTGCCAGCAGCCCAAGGGAGGACAGGGGGCTCGGGTTGAGCACTGAAGCTTTCTTT
TRBJ1-2	TRBV30	NA	NA	CAWSPLRGYGYTF	TGTGCCTGGAGTCCGCTGCGGGGCTATGGCTACACCTTC
TRBJ2-7	TRBV7-9	NA	NA	CASSFDFAYEQYF	TGTGCCAGCAGCTTCGACTTCGCCTACGAGCAGTACTTC
TRBJ2-7	TRBV29-1	NA	NA	CSVEAILGSDTVGEQYF	TGCAGCGTTGAAGCCATACTGGGGAGTGACACGGTGGGGGAGCAGTACTTC
TRBJ2-3	TRBV7-6	NA	NA	CASSLDFRADTQYF	TGTGCCAGCAGCTTAGATTTCAGGGCGGATACGCAGTATTTT
TRBJ2-1	TRBV13	NA	NA	CASSLGALANEQFF	TGTGCCAGCAGCTTAGGTGCACTAGCCAATGAGCAGTTCTTC
TRBJ2-3	TRBV30	NA	NA	CAWTSRAADTQYF	TGTGCCTGGACGAGCAGGGCGGCAGATACGCAGTATTTT
TRBJ1-2	TRBV19	NA	NA	CASSVKQGFYGYTF	TGTGCCAGTAGTGTCAAACAGGGATTCTATGGCTACACCTTC
TRBJ2-3	TRBV18	TRBD2	NA	CASSLGSGGASDTQYF	TGTGCCAGCTCACTCGGTAGCGGGGGGGCTTCAGATACGCAGTATTTT
TRBJ1-1	TRBV5-1	NA	few	CASSSEGPDTEAFF	TGCGCCAGCAGCTCGGAGGGACCGGACACTGAAGCTTTCTTT
TRBJ2-1	TRBV6-5	NA	NA	CASSQRASSYNEQFF	TGTGCCAGCAGCCAGCGGGCGAGCTCCTACAATGAGCAGTTCTTC
TRBJ2-7	TRBV25-1	TRBD2	NA	CASSRTSESYEQYF	TGTGCCAGCAGCCGGACTAGCGAATCCTACGAGCAGTACTTC
TRBJ1-6	TRBV5-1	TRBD1	once	CASSLPGGDSPLHF	TGCGCCAGCAGCTTGCCAGGGGGAGATTCACCCCTCCACTTT
TRBJ2-1	TRBV19	NA	NA	CASTGRREDEQFF	TGTGCCAGTACTGGAAGAAGGGAGGATGAGCAGTTCTTC
TRBJ1-4	TRBV7-3	TRBD1	NA	CASSYQHRGHRPNEKLFF	TGTGCCAGCAGCTACCAGCACAGGGGCCACCGGCCTAATGAAAAACTGTTTTTT
TRBJ1-2	TRBV5-1	TRBD1	NA	CASSEATGPERYGYTF	TGCGCCAGCAGCGAGGCGACAGGGCCTGAGAGGTATGGCTACACCTTC
TRBJ2-5	TRBV12-5	NA	NA	CASGLGGAETQYF	TGTGCTAGTGGTCTTGGAGGAGCGGAGACCCAGTACTTC
TRBJ1-4	TRBV19	NA	NA	CASSPLRDTDEKLFF	TGTGCCAGTAGTCCTCTCCGGGATACGGATGAAAAACTGTTTTTT
TRBJ2-5	TRBV5-1	TRBD1	NA	CASSFSTGGETQYF	TGCGCCAGCAGCTTCTCGACAGGGGGAGAGACCCAGTACTTC
TRBJ1-2	TRBV14	NA	NA	CASSQNSYGYTF	TGTGCCAGCAGCCAGAACTCGTATGGCTACACCTTC
TRBJ2-1	TRBV29-1	NA	NA	CSVGGGLKNEQFF	TGCAGCGTTGGCGGGGGCCTGAAGAATGAGCAGTTCTTC
TRBJ2-1	TRBV7-9	NA	NA	CASSLTDFYNEQFF	TGTGCCAGCAGCTTAACGGACTTTTACAATGAGCAGTTCTTC
TRBJ1-2	TRBV27	NA	NA	CASSLTYGGLGGYTF	TGTGCCAGCAGTCTGACCTACGGGGGGCTAGGAGGCTACACCTTC
TRBJ2-3	TRBV12-5	TRBD1	NA	CASGSLRGRGTDTQYF	TGTGCTAGTGGTTCGCTGAGGGGGCGCGGCACAGATACGCAGTATTTT
TRBJ2-1	TRBV9	NA	NA	CASSVDSGGSFNEQFF	TGTGCCAGCAGCGTAGATTCGGGGGGCAGTTTCAATGAGCAGTTCTTC
TRBJ1-1	TRBV2	NA	few	CASGLLGAEAFF	TGTGCCAGCGGACTCCTAGGCGCTGAAGCTTTCTTT
TRBJ1-2	TRBV6-5	NA	NA	CASSYRRGIGYGYTF	TGTGCCAGCAGTTACCGGCGGGGAATAGGGTATGGCTACACCTTC
TRBJ2-1	TRBV6-5	NA	NA	CASSYSSNEQFF	TGTGCCAGCAGTTACTCGAGCAATGAGCAGTTCTTC
TRBJ2-1	TRBV6-6	TRBD2	NA	CASSLSSRGDNNEQFF	TGTGCCAGCAGTTTATCCTCGCGGGGGGACAACAATGAGCAGTTCTTC
TRBJ2-7	TRBV5-4	NA	NA	CASSLGGTYEQYF	TGTGCCAGCAGCTTAGGAGGGACCTACGAGCAGTACTTC
TRBJ2-2	TRBV7-2	TRBD2	NA	CASSPTGGHTGELFF	TGTGCCAGCAGCCCGACGGGAGGGCACACCGGGGAGCTGTTTTTT
TRBJ1-5	TRBV6-6	NA	NA	CASSATGYNQPQHF	TGTGCCAGCAGCGCAACAGGGTACAATCAGCCCCAGCATTTT
TRBJ2-2	TRBV6-4	TRBD1	NA	CASSRGPTAGELFF	TGTGCCAGCAGTAGGGGGCCTACCGCCGGGGAGCTGTTTTTT
TRBJ1-2	TRBV25-1	NA	NA	CASSDPGSYGYTF	TGTGCCAGCAGTGACCCAGGCTCCTATGGCTACACCTTC
TRBJ1-5	TRBV5-6	TRBD1	NA	CASSRTGDQPQHF	TGTGCCAGCAGCCGGACAGGGGATCAGCCCCAGCATTTT
TRBJ2-1	TRBV5-8	NA	NA	CASSLEPSRNEQFF	TGTGCCAGCAGCTTGGAACCCAGTCGTAATGAGCAGTTCTTC
TRBJ2-3	TRBV11-2	TRBD2	NA	CASSFGTSGGRTDTQYF	TGTGCCAGCAGCTTCGGGACTAGCGGGGGGAGGACAGATACGCAGTATTTT
TRBJ2-5	TRBV27	NA	NA	CASSSLSQETQYF	TGTGCCAGCAGTTCCCTCAGCCAAGAGACCCAGTACTTC
TRBJ2-2	TRBV19	TRBD2	NA	CASRGTSGTTRELFF	TGTGCCAGCCGCGGGACTAGCGGGACCACCCGGGAGCTGTTTTTT
TRBJ1-3	TRBV6-6	NA	NA	CASSGGNTIYF	TGTGCCAGCTCAGGGGGAAACACCATATATTTT
TRBJ1-1	TRBV4-1	NA	NA	CASSITEVNTEAFF	TGCGCCAGCAGCATTACAGAAGTCAACACTGAAGCTTTCTTT
TRBJ2-3	TRBV9	NA	NA	CASSVDGGTADTQYF	TGTGCCAGCAGCGTAGATGGCGGGACCGCAGATACGCAGTATTTT
TRBJ1-1	TRBV18	TRBD1	NA	CATLSQGEAEAFF	TGTGCCACCCTCTCGCAGGGGGAGGCTGAAGCTTTCTTT
TRBJ2-5	TRBV27	TRBD2	NA	CASSGLAEETQYF	TGTGCCAGCTCTGGACTAGCAGAAGAGACCCAGTACTTC
TRBJ1-1	TRBV7-8	TRBD1	NA	CASSWGQANTEAFF	TGTGCCAGCAGCTGGGGACAGGCGAACACTGAAGCTTTCTTT
TRBJ1-1	TRBV7-2	NA	NA	CASSLLQGVGTEAFF	TGTGCCAGCAGCTTACTACAGGGAGTTGGAACTGAAGCTTTCTTT
TRBJ2-6	TRBV7-2	NA	NA	CASNPGGAPLCDLTF	TGTGCCAGCAACCCCGGCGGGGCACCCCTTTGCGACCTGACTTTC
TRBJ1-5	TRBV6-1	NA	NA	CASSEGSWTERFNQPQHF	TGTGCCAGCAGTGAAGGGTCTTGGACAGAAAGATTCAATCAGCCCCAGCATTTT
TRBJ2-7	TRBV4-2	NA	NA	CASSQGGTSYEQYF	TGTGCCAGCAGCCAAGGGGGCACCTCCTACGAGCAGTACTTC
TRBJ1-4	TRBV6-1	NA	few	CASSEFGATNEKLFF	TGTGCCAGCAGTGAATTCGGGGCAACTAATGAAAAACTGTTTTTT